The TCR beta chain under discussion was sequenced for a study of blood T cell repertoires in COVID-19. Here immunoSEQ multiplex PCR was the method, and the copy in TCRdb shows in-frame clones only, minus some. The data show more than 65,000 clones, 65% to 85% seen once. This CDR3 is 16 amino acids long. The V gene's germline CDR1 is SGHRS and CDR2 YFSETQ. V dropped 4 bases and J dropped 5; count of bases not matched to a gene: 12. The chain has TRBV5-1 and TRBJ2-5, with TRBD1 matching 9 bases. The sample taken for sequencing was peripheral blood. This clonotype was sampled from a man in his 60s with acute or convalescent COVID-19. CDR3: CASSAQRDRATETQYF. CDR3 in DNA: TGCGCCAGCAGCGCGCAACGGGACAGGGCGACGGAGACCCAGTACTTC.